The 26 T cell receptor beta chains below all came from one sample that was sequenced in a study of CD8 T cells in ankylosing spondylitis (dated by TCRdb to 2017 to 2019). Libraries were prepared through 5' RACE. Sequencing used an Illumina HiSeq 2500. Using fastp at Q25 and MiXCR, TCRdb reprocessed the public reads and kept productive beta chains. Each CDR3 protein appears once, grouped with its most common genes and DNA. This sample holds 200,000 or so distinct CDR3 sequences; roughly 24% were observed only once. The ten largest clones capture approximately 6.6% of the sample. Sequenced sample: blood, either unsorted or a sorted T cell fraction (not recorded which). These receptors originate from a male donor with ankylosing spondylitis or in good health (not recorded which).

This clonotype has a handful of counts. The chain links TRBV20-1 to TRBJ2-5; 12 nucleotides align to TRBD2. CDR3 size: 14 residues. J lost 5 bases, V lost 3 bases, and 4 bases had no gene match. Germline V gives CDR1 DFQATT, CDR2 SNEGSKA (reference sequence). The CDR3 DNA sequence: TGCAGTGCTAGTCGGCTAGCGGGAGGGGAGACCCAGTACTTC. This gives the protein CSASRLAGGETQYF.

This clonotype came up many times. CDR3 coding DNA: TGTGCCATCACCGGAGCGCCTAATGAAAAACTGTTTTTT. Translating gives CAITGAPNEKLFF. This chain connects TRBV10-3 to TRBJ1-4; D ambiguous. V was pared by 7 bases and J by 3 bases, with 9 bases between. The CDR3 contains 13 residues. Germline assignment: CDR1 ENHRY and CDR2 SYGVKD.

This clonotype was recorded many times. The V call is TRBV5-1, the J call TRBJ2-1; 11 bases align to TRBD2. The V gene's germline CDR1 is SGHRS and CDR2 YFSETQ. Trimming cost V 2 bases and J 6 bases; bases outside gene matches: 1. The CDR3 sequence is 14 residues long. The CDR3 nucleotides are TGCGCCAGCAGCTTCCTAGCGGGAGGCAATGAGCAGTTCTTC. Amino acids: CASSFLAGGNEQFF.

Ten or more counts support this clonotype. This chain links TRBV15 with TRBJ2-5; D is possibly TRBD2 (7 bases). V was shortened by 2 bases and J by 5 bases, with 18 bases between the two germline ends. Germline CDR1 and CDR2: LNHNV and YYDKDF (reference sequence). This CDR3 spans 16 amino acids. The CDR3 nucleotides read TGTGCCACCAGCAGAAATAGCGGGCGGAGGGGGGAGACCCAGTACTTC. Translation: CATSRNSGRRGETQYF. The variable domain in full, with the rest retrieved from reference TRBV15 and TRBJ2-5, is DAMVIQNPRYQVTQFGKPVTLSCSQTLNHNVMYWYQQKSSQAPKLLFHYYDKDFNNEADTPDNFQSRRPNTSFCFLDIRSPGLGDTAMYLCATSRNSGRRGETQYFGPGTRLLVL.

DNA of the CDR3: TGTGCCAGCAGTTTCCCCGGGACTGCATCTGAAAAACTGTTTTTT. Translated: CASSFPGTASEKLFF. The chain carries TRBV6-2 or TRBV6-3 and TRBJ1-4, with a weak D call TRBD1 (5 bases). The germline CDR1 and CDR2 sequences are MNHEY and SVGEGT. The CDR3 sequence is 15 residues long. Trimming left V 4 bases short and J 7 bases short, with 16 bases between.

This chain uses TRBV30 with TRBJ2-7; D perhaps matches TRBD1 (6 bases). The CDR3 extends over 12 amino acids. The germline V gene has CDR1 GTSNPN and CDR2 SVGIG (reference sequence). The V end was cut by 5 bases, the J end by 0 bases, with 8 bases between. The DNA of the CDR3 is TGTGCCTGGTCCAGGGGCTCCTACGAGCAGTACTTC. Its translation: CAWSRGSYEQYF.

This clonotype occurred many times. The chain uses TRBV19 and TRBJ2-1, with 7 bases identical to TRBD2. With 1 base clipped from V and 4 bases from J, the junction kept 7 bases outside the gene matches. The CDR3 has 16 amino acids. Germline V gene data show CDR1 as LNHDA and CDR2 as SQIVND (reference sequence). The CDR3 coding sequence is TGTGCCAGTAGTATAGCGGCTAGCGGACCTTACAATGAGCAGTTCTTC. Its translation is CASSIAASGPYNEQFF.

V gene TRBV29-1 combines with J gene TRBJ2-1, with a tentative D call TRBD2 (6 bases). Between the trimmed V and J ends, which lost 6 bases and 8 bases, there was a span of 26 bases. This CDR3 is 16 amino acids long. Germline V lookup: CDR1 SQVTM, CDR2 ANQGSEA. The CDR3 sequence: CSVELAGLGIKYEQFF. For the CDR3, the DNA is TGCAGCGTGGAGTTGGCGGGATTAGGTATTAAGTATGAGCAGTTCTTC.

The genes are TRBV5-5 and TRBJ2-2, with TRBD2 as a possible D gene (6 bases). Germline CDR1 reads SGHKS; CDR2 reads YYEKEE (reference sequence). This CDR3 region has 14 residues. V gave up 4 bases and J gave up 4 bases, with 11 bases separating them. In DNA form, the CDR3 reads TGTGCCAGCAGCATTGGACTATTCACCGGGGAGCTGTTTTTT. Translating gives CASSIGLFTGELFF.

This clonotype has a count of ten or more. The chain carries TRBV7-8 and TRBJ2-5, with 7 bases aligning to TRBD2. Germline V CDR1 and CDR2: SGHVS, FQNEAQ. Losses at the gene ends were 2 bases for V and 5 bases for J; bases not matched to a gene: 5. CDR3 length: 14 amino acids. The CDR3 is CASSLQTSEETQYF. The CDR3 DNA follows: TGTGCCAGCAGCTTACAAACTAGCGAGGAGACCCAGTACTTC.

This clonotype was recorded many times. The gene calls are TRBV5-5 and TRBJ2-1; possibly TRBD2 for D (6 bases). This CDR3 is built from 15 residues. In germline, CDR1 is SGHKS, CDR2 YYEKEE (reference sequence). The V gene lost 5 bases and the J gene lost 7 bases, with 19 bases spanning the gap. CDR3 protein: CASSLTERVWNEQFF. The DNA of the CDR3 is TGTGCCAGCAGTCTGACAGAGCGGGTTTGGAATGAGCAGTTCTTC. The full variable domain, with the rest looked up from reference TRBV5-5 and TRBJ2-1, is DAGVTQSPTHLIKTRGQQVTLRCSPISGHKSVSWYQQVLGQGPQFIFQYYEKEERGRGNFPDRFSARQFPNYSSELNVNALLLGDSALYLCASSLTERVWNEQFFGPGTRLTVL.

This clonotype was seen repeatedly, ten times or more. The chain carries TRBV4-1 and TRBJ2-3; D is unresolved. CDR3 length: 15 residues. Germline-derived CDR1 and CDR2 are MGHRA and YSYEKL. V was pared by 1 base and J by 0 bases, with 8 bases between. CDR3: CASSQVQASTDTQYF. CDR3 in DNA: TGCGCCAGCAGCCAAGTTCAGGCTAGCACAGATACGCAGTATTTT.

About this clonotype itself: With a much larger clone just one base away, this may be a read error. This chain links TRBV5-1 with TRBJ2-5, with D possibly called TRBD1 or TRBD2 (5 bases each). Germline-derived CDR1 and CDR2 are SGHRS and YFSETQ. The CDR3 loop spans 15 amino acids. The CDR3 is CTSSPEASGRETQYF. The CDR3 nucleotides are TGCACCAGCAGCCCGGAGGCGTCGGGGCGAGAGACCCAGTACTTC.

Turning to this clonotype: The junction and the germline gene differ at one end; a read error may be behind it. The chain carries TRBV11-2 and TRBJ2-1; 7 bases line up with TRBD2. Germline V gene sequence: CDR1 SGHAT, CDR2 FQNNGV. There are 14 residues in the CDR3. This chain's CDR3 is CASTLLAFYNEQFF. The CDR3, as DNA: TGTGCCAGCACCTTACTAGCGTTCTACAATGAGCAGTTCTTC.

This clonotype has a count of ten or more. The chain is built from TRBV20-1 and TRBJ2-1, with a weak D call TRBD1 (6 bases). Germline-derived CDR1 and CDR2 are DFQATT and SNEGSKA (reference sequence). The V end lost 6 bases, the J end lost 5 bases, and 8 bases lay between the germline ends. The CDR3 consists of 11 residues. CDR3 DNA: TGCAGTGCCGGACAGAACAATGAGCAGTTCTTC. Translating gives CSAGQNNEQFF.

This clonotype was detected many times. This chain connects TRBV20-1 to TRBJ2-1; 8 bases are a match to TRBD2. In germline, CDR1 is DFQATT, CDR2 SNEGSKA (reference sequence). V lost 1 base, J lost 7 bases, and 9 bases stayed unmatched. The CDR3 has 15 amino acids. In DNA form, the CDR3 reads TGCAGTGCTAGAGCAACTATAGCGGGATTTAATGAGCAGTTCTTC. It translates to CSARATIAGFNEQFF.

This chain links TRBV12-3 or TRBV12-4 with TRBJ2-1; 10 nucleotides align to TRBD2. The CDR3 is 14 amino acids. The trim removed 8 bases at V and 9 bases at J, leaving 10 bases unmatched. The CDR3 coding sequence is TGTGCCAGCTCGATAGCGGGAGGTTATGGTGAGCAGTTCTTC. Translation: CASSIAGGYGEQFF.

This clonotype was seen more than once but under ten times. DNA of the CDR3: TGTGCCAGCAGCTCCGTAGCGGGTTTCCAAGAGACCCAGTACTTC. It yields the protein CASSSVAGFQETQYF. The chain carries TRBV5-6 and TRBJ2-5; 7 bases are shared with TRBD2. The CDR3 has 15 residues. From germline, CDR1 is SGHDT and CDR2 YYEEEE. The junction had 6 bases not matched to a gene; V was cut back by 3 bases and J by 1 base.

This clonotype has just a few counts. The rearrangement links TRBV6-1 to TRBJ1-4; D is unresolved. The germline gives CDR1 MNHNS, CDR2 SASEGT. This CDR3 is 15 amino acids long. Trimming shortened V by 4 bases and J by 3 bases, and 12 bases separated the two germline ends. The CDR3 loop reads CASSATPWANEKLFF. The CDR3 DNA reads TGTGCCAGCAGTGCCACACCCTGGGCTAATGAAAAACTGTTTTTT.

At least ten counts were recorded for this clonotype. The rearrangement joins TRBV12-3 or TRBV12-4 to TRBJ1-1; no clear D gene. CDR3 length: 14 amino acids. The ends were cut back, 3 bases at V and 3 bases at J, with 11 bases in the middle. The chain's CDR3 is CASSFWRGDTEAFF. The CDR3 DNA sequence: TGTGCCAGCAGTTTCTGGCGGGGTGACACTGAAGCTTTCTTT.

This clonotype showed up just a few times. The chain has TRBV29-1 and TRBJ2-4, with D uncertain. The CDR3 consists of 13 residues. Per the germline V gene, CDR1 is SQVTM and CDR2 is ANQGSEA. Trimming shortened V by 6 bases and J by 0 bases, and 9 bases separated the two germline ends. DNA of the CDR3: TGCAGCGTCCAACTGGGAGCCAAAAACATTCAGTACTTC. Protein sequence: CSVQLGAKNIQYF. Full variable domain (outside the CDR3, taken from reference TRBV29-1 and TRBJ2-4): SAVISQKPSRDICQRGTSLTIQCQVDSQVTMMFWYRQQPGQSLTLIATANQGSEATYESGFVIDKFPISRPNLTFSTLTVSNMSPEDSSIYLCSVQLGAKNIQYFGAGTRLSVL.

This clonotype showed up just a few times. The chain employs TRBV20-1 and TRBJ1-5; no firm D call. V was shortened by 6 bases and J by 0 bases, with 12 bases between the two germline ends. The CDR3 has 14 residues. Germline assignment: CDR1 DFQATT and CDR2 SNEGSKA (reference sequence). The CDR3 DNA follows: TGCAGTGCCCCAGGTGGGCTTAGCAATCAGCCCCAGCATTTT. It specifies CSAPGGLSNQPQHF.

The V gene is TRBV6-5, the J gene TRBJ1-3, with D perhaps matching TRBD1 (5 bases). The length of the CDR3 is 16 residues. Trimming stripped 2 bases from V and 6 bases from J, with 17 bases between. Per the germline V gene, CDR1 is MNHEY and CDR2 is SVGAGI. The CDR3 sequence is CASSYSHQGTQNTIYF. CDR3 DNA: TGTGCCAGCAGTTACAGCCATCAGGGAACCCAAAACACCATATATTTT.

The genes are TRBV20-1 and TRBJ2-5; a weak D match, TRBD1 (5 bases). V was cut by 0 bases and J by 7 bases, with 15 bases left in between. The CDR3 totals 14 residues. Germline CDR1 and CDR2: DFQATT and SNEGSKA (reference sequence). The CDR3 DNA is TGCAGTGCTAGAGAGGCGCAGCTGCAGGGGACCCAGTACTTC. Its translation is CSAREAQLQGTQYF.

This clonotype occurred many times. The chain employs TRBV5-1 and TRBJ1-4, with D perhaps TRBD1 (6 bases). The V and J ends lost 4 bases and 0 bases respectively, with 13 bases between them. This CDR3 region has 16 residues. The germline V gene has CDR1 SGHRS and CDR2 YFSETQ. DNA for the CDR3: TGCGCCAGCAGCCCACCGGGACAAACAACTAATGAAAAACTGTTTTTT. This gives the protein CASSPPGQTTNEKLFF.

This clonotype was counted ten times or more. This chain links TRBV24-1 with TRBJ2-2; D could derive from TRBD1 or TRBD2 (5 bases each). Trimming took 3 bases from V and 6 from J, leaving 7 bases between them. The CDR3 length is 13 residues. Germline V lookup: CDR1 KGHDR, CDR2 SFDVKD. The CDR3 nucleotides are TGTGCCACCAGTGATGGGGACCCCGGGGAGCTGTTTTTT. Protein: CATSDGDPGELFF.